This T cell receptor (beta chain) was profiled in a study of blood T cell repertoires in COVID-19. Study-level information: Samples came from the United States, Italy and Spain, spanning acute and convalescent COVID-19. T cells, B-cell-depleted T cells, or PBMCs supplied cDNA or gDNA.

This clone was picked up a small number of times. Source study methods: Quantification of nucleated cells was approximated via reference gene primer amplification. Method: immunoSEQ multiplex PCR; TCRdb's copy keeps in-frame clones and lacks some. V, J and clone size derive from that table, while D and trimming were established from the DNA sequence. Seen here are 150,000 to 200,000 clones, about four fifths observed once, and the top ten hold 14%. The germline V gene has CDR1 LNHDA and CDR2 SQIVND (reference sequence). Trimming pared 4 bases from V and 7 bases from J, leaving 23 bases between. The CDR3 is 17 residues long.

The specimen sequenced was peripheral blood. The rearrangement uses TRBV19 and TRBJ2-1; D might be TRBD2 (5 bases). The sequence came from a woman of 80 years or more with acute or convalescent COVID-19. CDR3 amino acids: CASSRRGGPTTLNEQFF. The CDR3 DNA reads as TGTGCCAGTAGTAGGCGCGGCGGGCCGACAACTCTGAATGAGCAGTTCTTC.